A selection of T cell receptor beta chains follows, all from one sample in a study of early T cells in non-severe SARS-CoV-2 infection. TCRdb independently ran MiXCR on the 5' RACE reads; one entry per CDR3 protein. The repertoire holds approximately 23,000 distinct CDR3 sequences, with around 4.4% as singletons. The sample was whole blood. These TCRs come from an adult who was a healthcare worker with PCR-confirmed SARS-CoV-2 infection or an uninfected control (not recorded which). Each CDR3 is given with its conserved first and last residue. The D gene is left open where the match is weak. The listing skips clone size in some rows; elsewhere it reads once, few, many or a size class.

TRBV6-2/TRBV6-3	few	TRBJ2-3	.	CASSWAGTSTDTQYF	TGTGCCAGCAGTTGGGCAGGGACTAGCACAGATACGCAGTATTTT
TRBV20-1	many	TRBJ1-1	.	CSARTDGYTEAFF	TGCAGTGCTAGGACGGATGGTTACACTGAAGCTTTCTTT
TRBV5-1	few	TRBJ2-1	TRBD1	CASGAGTGSVGEQFF	TGCGCCAGCGGCGCCGGGACAGGGAGTGTCGGTGAGCAGTTCTTC
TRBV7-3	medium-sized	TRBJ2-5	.	CASSSAPRETQYF	TGTGCCAGCAGCTCGGCACCCCGGGAGACCCAGTACTTC
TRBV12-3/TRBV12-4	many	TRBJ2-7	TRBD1	CASSTTGSQSYEQYF	TGTGCCAGCAGTACGACAGGGTCTCAATCCTACGAGCAGTACTTC
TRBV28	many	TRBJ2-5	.	CASSLGLGVRTQYF	TGTGCCAGCAGTTTAGGACTGGGGGTTCGGACCCAGTACTTC
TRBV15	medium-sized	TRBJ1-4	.	CATSSPPNNEKLFF	TGTGCCACCAGCAGCCCCCCGAATAATGAAAAACTGTTTTTT
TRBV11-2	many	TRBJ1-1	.	CASSLTGRRTEAFF	TGTGCCAGCAGCTTAACGGGAAGGAGGACTGAAGCTTTCTTT
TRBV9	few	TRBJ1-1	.	CASSVATGRASGNTEAFF	TGTGCCAGCAGCGTAGCTACCGGCAGGGCATCAGGGAACACTGAAGCTTTCTTT
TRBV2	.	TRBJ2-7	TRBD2	CASSELASGSYEQYF	TGTGCCAGCAGTGAACTGGCTAGCGGATCCTACGAGCAGTACTTC
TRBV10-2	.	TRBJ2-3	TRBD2	CASSESLAGGQDTQYF	TGCGCCAGCAGTGAAAGTTTGGCGGGGGGGCAAGATACGCAGTATTTT
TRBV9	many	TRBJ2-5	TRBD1	CASSPRTGQETQYF	TGTGCCAGCAGCCCCCGGACAGGCCAAGAGACCCAGTACTTC
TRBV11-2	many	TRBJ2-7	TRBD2	CASSTYSGNEQYF	TGTGCCAGCAGCACGTATAGCGGGAACGAGCAGTACTTC
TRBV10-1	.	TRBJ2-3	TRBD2	CASRLAGGTDTQYF	TGCGCCAGCAGGCTAGCGGGGGGCACAGATACGCAGTATTTT
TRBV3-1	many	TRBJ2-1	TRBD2	CASSPEGTSGSSSYNEQFF	TGTGCCAGCAGCCCAGAAGGGACTAGCGGGTCGAGCTCCTACAATGAGCAGTTCTTC